One T cell receptor beta chain is described in this entry. This clonotype showed up just once. The clone's antigen remains unknown. No qualities accompany the bases; no much larger clone lies one base away. A single read counts as weak evidence. The library was obtained by RACE. The instrument was a NextSeq 500. Library preparation attached unique molecular identifiers to individual cDNA molecules for quantitative, reproducible TCR counting. Both TCR alpha and TCR beta chains were sequenced from each blood RNA sample. In the authors' own workflow: Samples had a median of approximately 96,000 TCRs, with a range from roughly 20,000 to 700,000. V, J and CDR3 annotation of the TCR reads was carried out using the Decombinator software suite. Every sample was subsampled to the same number of TCRs (28,000) for the PS versus PT1 abundance plots. TCRs were defined as expanded if absent before sensitization and observed at least eight times at the 2-week time point. TCRdb reworked the public reads: Q25 trimming with fastp, MiXCR clone assembly, productive beta chains retained. Every CDR3 protein is listed once, alongside the most common genes and DNA of its rows. The V and J calls were determined by TCRdb, not by the authors. The sample table holds some 84,000 distinct CDR3 sequences, of which around 8.8% were seen once. In total, the top ten clones hold just over 2.5% of the sample.

This specimen's time point label, per the study, means: pre-sensitization, week 0. Reading the label with the study, this specimen's treatment or condition is: therapeutic diphenylcyclopropenone sensitization with weekly scalp DPC. At every patch-test visit, the blood draw took place before the patch test was put on. Eligible patients were aged 18 to 70, diagnosed with alopecia, deemed suitable for DPC therapy, and excluded if pregnant. Total RNA was extracted from unfractionated whole blood collected in Tempus Blood RNA tubes. The CDR3 numbers 13 residues from cysteine through phenylalanine. Only the CDR3 DNA stays, 39 bases, in frame from base 1. Trimming removed 5 bases from V and 5 bases from J; the gene matches leave 3 bases unexplained. Via the germline V gene, CDR1 is SGHRS and CDR2 YFSETQ. The data stem from a study of human T cells and chemical hapten exposure (dated by TCRdb to about 2021). Broadly, across the study: For sensitization, 2% DPC in acetone was applied to a roughly 2 cm by roughly 2 cm area of upper inner arm skin. Libraries were pooled for sequencing, and variation in per-sample TCR yields was attributed mainly to small differences in library volumes within the pool. Patch testing was done on the upper back using Finn chambers containing 0.01% DPC, and results were scored after 6 days according to International Contact Dermatitis Research Group standards. Blood was sampled from patients pre-sensitization (week 0) and at 2, 6 and about 24 weeks after DPC sensitization. The mostly female patient cohort included alopecia areata with under or over 50% scalp involvement, alopecia totalis and alopecia universalis. Patients additionally received weekly therapeutic DPC doses to the scalp throughout the approximately 24-week study period. About 29 alopecia patients gave blood for TCR sequencing at one to four time points (pre-sensitization, 2, 6 and 24 weeks). In alopecia patients, the study followed how the peripheral blood TCR repertoire changed in vivo over primary and secondary sensitization to diphenylcyclopropenone (DPC), a hapten. Here is what the overall study found, with its caveats: The number of PT1 expanded TCRs positively correlated with patch test score, significant at thresholds 8, 16 and 32 but not 4. DPC sensitization did not change the number of TCRs with a frequency above 1 in 1000, and there was no evidence of changes in global repertoire structure. Alopecia, a presumed autoimmune disease, was present in all patients, so the immune response of the patients might differ from that of healthy individuals. Compared with pre-sensitization or healthy control sets, expanded TCRs formed significantly more large CDR3 similarity clusters, which is consistent with antigen-driven responses. After repeated subsampling, the strength of the expansion versus patch-test correlation and the threshold at which it became significant changed.

This sample comprised whole blood, obtained in connection with sensitization to the hapten diphenylcyclopropenone (DPC). The TCR comes from a man between 40 and 49 years old with alopecia areata. Some clones in this sample may be carry-over from other donors' samples. This chain is built from TRBV5-1 and TRBJ2-2; 7 bases in between match TRBD1. CDR3 sequence: CASSLDRTGELFF. In nucleotide form, the sequence is TGCGCCAGCAGTCTGGACAGGACCGGGGAGCTGTTTTTT.